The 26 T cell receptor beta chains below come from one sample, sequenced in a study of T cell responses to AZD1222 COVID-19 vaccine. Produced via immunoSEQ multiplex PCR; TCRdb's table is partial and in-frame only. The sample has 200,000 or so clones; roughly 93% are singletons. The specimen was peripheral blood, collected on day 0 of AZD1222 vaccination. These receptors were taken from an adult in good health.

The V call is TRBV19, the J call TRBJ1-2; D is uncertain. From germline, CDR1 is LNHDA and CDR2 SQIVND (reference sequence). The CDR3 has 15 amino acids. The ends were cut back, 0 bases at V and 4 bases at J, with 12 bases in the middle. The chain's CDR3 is CASSIEEGLVYGYTF. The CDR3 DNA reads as TGTGCCAGTAGTATAGAGGAGGGCCTGGTCTATGGCTACACCTTC.

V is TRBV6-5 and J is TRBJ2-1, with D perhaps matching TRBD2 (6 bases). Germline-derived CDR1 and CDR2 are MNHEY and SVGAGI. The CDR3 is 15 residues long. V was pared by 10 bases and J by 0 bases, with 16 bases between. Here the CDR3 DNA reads TGTGCCACCGGGAGCGGGCCCAGCTCCTACAATGAGCAGTTCTTC. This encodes CATGSGPSSYNEQFF.

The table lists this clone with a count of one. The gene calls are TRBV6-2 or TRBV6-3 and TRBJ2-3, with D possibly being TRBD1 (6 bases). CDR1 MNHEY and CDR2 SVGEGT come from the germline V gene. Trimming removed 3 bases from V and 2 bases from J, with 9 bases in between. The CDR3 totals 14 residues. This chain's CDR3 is CASSYTGPTDTQYF. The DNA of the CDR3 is TGTGCCAGCAGTTATACAGGGCCCACAGATACGCAGTATTTT.

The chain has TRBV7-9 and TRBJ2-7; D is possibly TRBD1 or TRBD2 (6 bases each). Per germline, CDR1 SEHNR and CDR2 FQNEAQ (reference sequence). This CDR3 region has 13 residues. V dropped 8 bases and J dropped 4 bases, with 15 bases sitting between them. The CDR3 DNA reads TGTGCCAGCGGGGGCCGGGGGCTGTACGAGCAGTACTTC. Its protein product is CASGGRGLYEQYF.

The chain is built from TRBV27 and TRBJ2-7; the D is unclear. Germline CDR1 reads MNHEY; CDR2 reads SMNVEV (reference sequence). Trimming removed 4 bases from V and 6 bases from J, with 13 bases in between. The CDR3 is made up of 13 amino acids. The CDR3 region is CASSSLYVGEQYF. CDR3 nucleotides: TGTGCCAGCAGTTCATTATATGTGGGCGAGCAGTACTTC.

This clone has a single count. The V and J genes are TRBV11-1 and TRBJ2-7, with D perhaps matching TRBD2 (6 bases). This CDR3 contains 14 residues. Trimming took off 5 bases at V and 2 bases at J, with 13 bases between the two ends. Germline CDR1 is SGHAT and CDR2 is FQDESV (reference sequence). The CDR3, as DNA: TGTGCCAGCAGCCCAGCTAGCGAGGCCTACGAGCAGTACTTC. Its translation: CASSPASEAYEQYF.

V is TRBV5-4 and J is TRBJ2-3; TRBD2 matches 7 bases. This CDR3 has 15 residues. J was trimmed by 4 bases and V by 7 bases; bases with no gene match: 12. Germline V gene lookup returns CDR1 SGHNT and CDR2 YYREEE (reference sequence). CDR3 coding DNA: TGTGCCAGCGCTAGCGGAATCCGAGGGCCAGATACGCAGTATTTT. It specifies CASASGIRGPDTQYF.

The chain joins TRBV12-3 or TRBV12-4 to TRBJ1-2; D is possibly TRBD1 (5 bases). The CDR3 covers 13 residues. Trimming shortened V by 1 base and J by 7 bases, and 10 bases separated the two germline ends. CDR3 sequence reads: CASSLVGVRGYTF. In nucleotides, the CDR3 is TGTGCCAGCAGTTTAGTAGGGGTGCGTGGCTACACCTTC.

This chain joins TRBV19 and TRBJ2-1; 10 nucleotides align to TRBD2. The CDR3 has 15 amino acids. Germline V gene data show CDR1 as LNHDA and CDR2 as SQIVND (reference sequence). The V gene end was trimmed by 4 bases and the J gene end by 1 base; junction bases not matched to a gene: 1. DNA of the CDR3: TGTGCCAGTAGTAAGCGGGAGGGTTCCTACAATGAGCAGTTCTTC. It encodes CASSKREGSYNEQFF.

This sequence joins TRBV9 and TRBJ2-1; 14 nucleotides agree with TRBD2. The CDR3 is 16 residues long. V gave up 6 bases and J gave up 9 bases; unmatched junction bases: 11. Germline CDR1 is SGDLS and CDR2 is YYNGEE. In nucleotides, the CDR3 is TGTGCCAGCACCGGGACTAGCGGGAGCCCCAAGGCTGAGCAGTTCTTC. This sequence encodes CASTGTSGSPKAEQFF.

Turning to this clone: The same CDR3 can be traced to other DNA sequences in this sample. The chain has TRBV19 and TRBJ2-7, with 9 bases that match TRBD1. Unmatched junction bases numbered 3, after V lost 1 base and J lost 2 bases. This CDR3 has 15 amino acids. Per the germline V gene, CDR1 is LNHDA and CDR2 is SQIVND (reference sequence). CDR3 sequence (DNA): TGTGCCAGTAGTATAGTGGGGACAGGGCCCTACGAGCAGTACTTC. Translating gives CASSIVGTGPYEQYF.

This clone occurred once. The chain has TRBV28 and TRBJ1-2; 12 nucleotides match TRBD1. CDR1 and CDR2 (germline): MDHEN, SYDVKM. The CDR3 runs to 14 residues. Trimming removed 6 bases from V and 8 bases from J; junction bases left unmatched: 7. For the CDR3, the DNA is TGTGCCAGCAGACTGGGACAGGGGGCCCGGGGCTACACCTTC. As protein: CASRLGQGARGYTF.

Here the CDR3 reads CATSRGAGTSGSWELFF. DNA of the CDR3: TGTGCCACCAGCAGAGGTGCCGGGACTAGCGGGAGCTGGGAGCTGTTTTTT. The chain couples TRBV15 to TRBJ2-2, with 14 bases identical to TRBD2. The CDR3 contains 17 residues. V lost 1 base and J lost 9; bases outside the gene matches: 7. CDR1 is LNHNV and CDR2 is YYDKDF in the germline V gene (reference sequence).

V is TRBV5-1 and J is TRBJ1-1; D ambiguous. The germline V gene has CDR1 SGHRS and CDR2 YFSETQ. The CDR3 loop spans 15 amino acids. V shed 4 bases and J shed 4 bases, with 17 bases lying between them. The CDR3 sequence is CASSTNPTSGTEAFF. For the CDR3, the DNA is TGCGCCAGCAGCACCAACCCAACCTCGGGCACTGAAGCTTTCTTT.

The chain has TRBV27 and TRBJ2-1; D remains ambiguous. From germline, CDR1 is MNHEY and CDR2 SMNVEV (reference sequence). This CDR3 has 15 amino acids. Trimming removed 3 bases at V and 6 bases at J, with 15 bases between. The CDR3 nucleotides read TGTGCCAGCAGTTTTGGACCACTGACGTCCAATGAGCAGTTCTTC. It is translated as CASSFGPLTSNEQFF.

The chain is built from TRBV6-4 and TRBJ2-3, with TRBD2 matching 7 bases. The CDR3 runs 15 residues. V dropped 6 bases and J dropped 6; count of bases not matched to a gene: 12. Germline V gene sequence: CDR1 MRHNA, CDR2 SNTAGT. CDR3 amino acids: CASSTLAGAADTQYF. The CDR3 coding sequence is TGTGCCAGCAGCACCCTGGCGGGAGCTGCTGATACGCAGTATTTT.

For the CDR3, the DNA is TGTGCCAGCAGCTCCCGGGGGGGCTATAATTCACCCCTCCACTTT. Translated: CASSSRGGYNSPLHF. V gene TRBV7-3 combines with J gene TRBJ1-6; D possibly corresponds to TRBD1 (5 bases). Trimming cost V 4 bases and J 3 bases, with 10 bases left between them. This CDR3 is built from 15 residues. Germline CDR1 SGHTA, CDR2 FQGTGA.

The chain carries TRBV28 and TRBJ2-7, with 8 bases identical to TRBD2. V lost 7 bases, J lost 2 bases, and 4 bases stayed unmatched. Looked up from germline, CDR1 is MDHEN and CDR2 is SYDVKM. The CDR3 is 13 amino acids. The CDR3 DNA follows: TGTGCCAGCACCATAGCGGGGCCCTACGAGCAGTACTTC. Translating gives CASTIAGPYEQYF.

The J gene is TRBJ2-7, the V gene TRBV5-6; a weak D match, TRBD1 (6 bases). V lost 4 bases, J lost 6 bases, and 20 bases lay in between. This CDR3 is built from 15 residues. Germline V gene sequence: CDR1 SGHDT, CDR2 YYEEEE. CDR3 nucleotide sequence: TGTGCCAGCAGCCCAGCCGGGACACGGGTTTCCGAGCAGTACTTC. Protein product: CASSPAGTRVSEQYF.

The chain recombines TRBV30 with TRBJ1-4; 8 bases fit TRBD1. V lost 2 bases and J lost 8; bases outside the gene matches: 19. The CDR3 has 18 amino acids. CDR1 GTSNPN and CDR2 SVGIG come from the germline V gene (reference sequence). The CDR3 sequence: CAWSWVPGWDRSREKLFF. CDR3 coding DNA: TGTGCCTGGAGTTGGGTCCCAGGATGGGACAGGAGTAGGGAAAAACTGTTTTTT.

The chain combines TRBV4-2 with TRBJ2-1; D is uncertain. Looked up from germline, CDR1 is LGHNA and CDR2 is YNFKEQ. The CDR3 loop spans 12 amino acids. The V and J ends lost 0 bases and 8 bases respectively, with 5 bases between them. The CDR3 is CASSQDWDEQFF. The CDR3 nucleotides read TGTGCCAGCAGCCAAGATTGGGATGAGCAGTTCTTC.

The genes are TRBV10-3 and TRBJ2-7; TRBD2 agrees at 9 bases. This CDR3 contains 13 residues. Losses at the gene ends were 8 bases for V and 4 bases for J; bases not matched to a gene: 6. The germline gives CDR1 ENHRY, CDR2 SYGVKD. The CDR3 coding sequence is TGTGCCATCGGAGCTAGCGGGAAGTACGAGCAGTACTTC. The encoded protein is CAIGASGKYEQYF.

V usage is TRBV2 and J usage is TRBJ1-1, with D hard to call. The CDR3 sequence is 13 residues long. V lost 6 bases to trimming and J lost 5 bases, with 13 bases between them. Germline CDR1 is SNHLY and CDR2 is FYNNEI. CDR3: CASSEGPGTEAFF. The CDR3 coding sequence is TGTGCCAGCAGCGAGGGCCCGGGGACTGAAGCTTTCTTT.

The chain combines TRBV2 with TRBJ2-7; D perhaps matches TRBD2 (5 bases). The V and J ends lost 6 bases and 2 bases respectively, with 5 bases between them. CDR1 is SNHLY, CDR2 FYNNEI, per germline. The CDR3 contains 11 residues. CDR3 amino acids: CASSGTYEQYF. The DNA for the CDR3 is TGTGCCAGCAGCGGGACCTACGAGCAGTACTTC.

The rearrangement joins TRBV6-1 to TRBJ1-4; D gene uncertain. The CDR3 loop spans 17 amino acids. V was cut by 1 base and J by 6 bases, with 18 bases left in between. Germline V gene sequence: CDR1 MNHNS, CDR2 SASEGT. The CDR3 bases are TGTGCCAGCAGTGAAGTGGGTCTTGGCCGATTTGATGAAAAACTGTTTTTT. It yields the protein CASSEVGLGRFDEKLFF.

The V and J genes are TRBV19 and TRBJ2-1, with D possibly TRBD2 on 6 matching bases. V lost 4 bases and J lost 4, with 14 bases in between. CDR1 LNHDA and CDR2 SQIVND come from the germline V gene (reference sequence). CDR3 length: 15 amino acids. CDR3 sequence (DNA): TGTGCCAGTAGTACAGGGACTCAGAAATACAATGAGCAGTTCTTC. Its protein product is CASSTGTQKYNEQFF.